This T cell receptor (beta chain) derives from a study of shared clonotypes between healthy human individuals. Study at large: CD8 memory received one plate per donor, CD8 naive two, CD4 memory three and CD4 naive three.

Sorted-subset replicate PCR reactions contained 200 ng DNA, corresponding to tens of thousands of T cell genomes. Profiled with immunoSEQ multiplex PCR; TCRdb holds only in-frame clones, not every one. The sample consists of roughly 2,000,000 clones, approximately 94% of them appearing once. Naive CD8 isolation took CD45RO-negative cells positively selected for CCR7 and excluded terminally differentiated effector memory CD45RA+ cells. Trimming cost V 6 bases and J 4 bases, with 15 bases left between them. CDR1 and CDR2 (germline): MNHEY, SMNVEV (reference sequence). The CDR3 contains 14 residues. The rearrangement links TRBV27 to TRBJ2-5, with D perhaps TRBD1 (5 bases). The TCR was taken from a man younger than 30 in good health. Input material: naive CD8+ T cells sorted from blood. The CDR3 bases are TGTGCCAGCAGCCCTTCGTGGCAGGGAGAGACCCAGTACTTC. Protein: CASSPSWQGETQYF.